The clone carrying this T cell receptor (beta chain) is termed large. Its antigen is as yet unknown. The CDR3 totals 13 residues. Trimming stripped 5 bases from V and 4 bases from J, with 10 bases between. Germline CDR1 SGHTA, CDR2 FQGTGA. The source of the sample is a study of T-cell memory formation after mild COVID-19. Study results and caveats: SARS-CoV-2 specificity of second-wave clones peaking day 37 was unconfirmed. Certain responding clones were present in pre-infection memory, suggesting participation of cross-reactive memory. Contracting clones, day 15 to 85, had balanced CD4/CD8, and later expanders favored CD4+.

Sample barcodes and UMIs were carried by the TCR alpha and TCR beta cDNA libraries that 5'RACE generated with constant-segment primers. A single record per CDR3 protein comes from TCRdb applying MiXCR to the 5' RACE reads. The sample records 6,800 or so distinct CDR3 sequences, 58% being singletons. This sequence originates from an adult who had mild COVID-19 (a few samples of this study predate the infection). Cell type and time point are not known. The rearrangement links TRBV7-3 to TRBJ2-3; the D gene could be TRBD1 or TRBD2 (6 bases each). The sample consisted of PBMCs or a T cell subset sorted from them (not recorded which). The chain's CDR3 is CASSLRGADTQYF. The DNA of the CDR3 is TGTGCCAGCAGCCTTAGGGGGGCAGATACGCAGTATTTT.